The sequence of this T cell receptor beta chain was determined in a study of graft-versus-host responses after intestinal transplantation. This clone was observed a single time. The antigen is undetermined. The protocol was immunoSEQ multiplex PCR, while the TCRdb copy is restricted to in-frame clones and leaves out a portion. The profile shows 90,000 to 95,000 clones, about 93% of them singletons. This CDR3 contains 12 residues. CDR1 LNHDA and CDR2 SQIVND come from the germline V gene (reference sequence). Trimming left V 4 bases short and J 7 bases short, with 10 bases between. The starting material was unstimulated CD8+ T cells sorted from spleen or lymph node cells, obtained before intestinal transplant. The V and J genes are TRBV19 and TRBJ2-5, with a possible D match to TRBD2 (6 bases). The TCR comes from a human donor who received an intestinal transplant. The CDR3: CASSTDGGTQYF. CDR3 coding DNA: TGTGCCAGTAGTACGGACGGGGGGACCCAGTACTTC.